The 26 T cell receptor beta chains reported below all come from one sample, sequenced in a study of T cell clones after liver transplantation. Some clones are missing from TCRdb's copy, which holds only in-frame ones; the method was immunoSEQ multiplex PCR. The repertoire holds roughly 80,000 clones, with 70% to 85% as singletons. The specimen comprised CD4+ T cells from blood, sampled roughly 3.5 years after liver transplant. The receptors derive from a human patient who received a liver transplant. Part of the T cell pool may stem from the graft donor.

CDR3 DNA sequence: TGCGCCAGCACCTTCGGGGGGCTCCGTGAGCAGTTCTTC. Its protein is CASTFGGLREQFF. The chain links TRBV5-1 to TRBJ2-1; TRBD2 is a possible D gene (7 bases). From germline, CDR1 is SGHRS and CDR2 YFSETQ. This CDR3 region has 13 residues. Trimming stripped 6 bases from V and 9 bases from J, with 16 bases between.

This clone came up a few times. V gene TRBV7-6 combines with J gene TRBJ2-7, with D perhaps TRBD1 or TRBD2 (5 bases each). Germline CDR1 is SGHVS and CDR2 is FNYEAQ. V shed 5 bases and J shed 7 bases, with 27 bases lying between them. The CDR3 extends over 17 amino acids. The CDR3 loop reads CASSPQTRDLNGMEQYF. The DNA for the CDR3 is TGTGCCAGCAGCCCCCAAACCCGGGACCTAAACGGAATGGAGCAGTACTTC.

In this sample, this clone turned up once. The V gene is TRBV10-3, the J gene TRBJ2-3, with a possible D match to TRBD2 (6 bases). Trimming shortened V by 3 bases and J by 2 bases, and 12 bases separated the two germline ends. The CDR3 contains 15 residues. Germline V lookup: CDR1 ENHRY, CDR2 SYGVKD. CDR3 coding DNA: TGTGCCATCAGTGAAGGCGGGGCTTCCACAGATACGCAGTATTTT. Translation: CAISEGGASTDTQYF.

This clone was seen repeatedly, ten times or more. CDR3 protein: CASSLAPQGGNQPQHF. The DNA for the CDR3 is TGCGCCAGCAGCTTGGCCCCTCAAGGGGGGAATCAGCCCCAGCATTTT. The chain links TRBV5-1 to TRBJ1-5; maybe TRBD1 (6 bases). The length of the CDR3 is 16 residues. Germline V gene sequence: CDR1 SGHRS, CDR2 YFSETQ. V lost 0 bases, J lost 4 bases, and 14 bases lay in between.

V and J are TRBV27 and TRBJ1-5, with 8 bases aligning to TRBD1. The V gene's germline CDR1 is MNHEY and CDR2 SMNVEV (reference sequence). V dropped 4 bases and J dropped 6; count of bases not matched to a gene: 2. The CDR3 runs 13 residues. In nucleotides, the CDR3 is TGTGCCAGCAGTTACAGGGGGGGTCAGCCCCAGCATTTT. Its protein is CASSYRGGQPQHF.

J is TRBJ1-5 and V is TRBV14; D unresolved. The V end lost 6 bases, the J end lost 0 bases, and 3 bases lay between the germline ends. The CDR3 contains 12 residues. Germline V CDR1 and CDR2: SGHDN, FVKESK. The chain's CDR3 is CASSHSNQPQHF. DNA of the CDR3: TGTGCCAGCAGTCATAGCAATCAGCCCCAGCATTTT.

The chain carries TRBV2 and TRBJ1-4, with 8 bases aligning to TRBD1. The germline V gene has CDR1 SNHLY and CDR2 FYNNEI. This CDR3 has 15 amino acids. V shed 7 bases, J shed 5 bases, and the junction held 9 bases outside the gene matches. CDR3: CASTAQGVPNEKLFF. The CDR3 bases are TGTGCCAGCACGGCACAGGGGGTTCCGAATGAAAAACTGTTTTTT.

This sequence joins TRBV7-2 and TRBJ2-7; 7 bases align to TRBD2. Germline loops: CDR1 SGHTA, CDR2 FQGNSA. Germline trimming cut 1 base from V and 0 bases from J; bases unmatched to any gene: 6. The CDR3 runs 16 residues. CDR3 in amino acids: CASSLVAGLSSYEQYF. The CDR3 DNA is TGTGCCAGCAGCTTAGTAGCGGGCCTGAGCTCCTACGAGCAGTACTTC.

The chain employs TRBV27 and TRBJ1-1; no clear D gene. V was shortened by 1 base and J by 5 bases, with 11 bases between the two germline ends. The CDR3 runs to 14 residues. The V gene's germline CDR1 is MNHEY and CDR2 SMNVEV (reference sequence). The CDR3 protein is CASSLWGVRTEAFF. The CDR3 DNA reads TGTGCCAGCAGTTTATGGGGAGTGAGGACTGAAGCTTTCTTT.

The chain employs TRBV28 and TRBJ2-3; D remains unclear. CDR3 size: 14 residues. Germline V lookup: CDR1 MDHEN, CDR2 SYDVKM. The germline V and J ends were trimmed by 10 bases and 0 bases, with 14 bases remaining between them. The CDR3: CAIGVSLSTDTQYF. Written as DNA, the CDR3 is TGTGCCATTGGGGTGTCCCTTAGCACAGATACGCAGTATTTT.

The sample holds a few counts of this clone. V gene TRBV28 combines with J gene TRBJ2-1; TRBD2 might be the D (6 bases). This CDR3 spans 15 amino acids. Trimming removed 5 bases from V and 1 base from J, with 12 bases in between. CDR1 is MDHEN and CDR2 is SYDVKM in the germline V gene. The CDR3 sequence is CASSAQRGSYNEQFF. The CDR3 DNA follows: TGTGCCAGCAGTGCCCAACGGGGGTCCTACAATGAGCAGTTCTTC.

The chain recombines TRBV6-1 with TRBJ2-1; 7 bases line up with TRBD2. Germline assignment: CDR1 MNHNS and CDR2 SASEGT. V shed 2 bases, J shed 7 bases, and the junction held 8 bases outside the gene matches. This CDR3 contains 15 residues. The CDR3 protein is CASSEKSGIGNEQFF. CDR3 nucleotides: TGTGCCAGCAGTGAAAAGAGCGGGATAGGTAATGAGCAGTTCTTC.

This chain joins TRBV7-2 and TRBJ2-1; maybe TRBD2 (6 bases). The CDR3 extends over 15 amino acids. CDR1 SGHTA and CDR2 FQGNSA come from the germline V gene. V shed 2 bases and J shed 10 bases, with 18 bases lying between them. The CDR3 spells CASSLRRGSLAEQFF. The CDR3 DNA is TGTGCCAGCAGCTTAAGGCGGGGTAGTTTAGCCGAGCAGTTCTTC.

J is TRBJ1-3 and V is TRBV28; TRBD1 matches at 9 bases. The CDR3 is 15 amino acids. CDR1 MDHEN and CDR2 SYDVKM come from the germline V gene. With 6 bases clipped from V and 0 bases from J, the junction kept 3 bases outside the gene matches. CDR3 in amino acids: CASSSTGGSGNTIYF. The CDR3 bases are TGTGCCAGCAGCTCGACAGGGGGCTCTGGAAACACCATATATTTT.

The chain couples TRBV29-1 to TRBJ1-1; D call uncertain. The germline gives CDR1 SQVTM, CDR2 ANQGSEA. The CDR3 has 13 residues. The ends were cut back, 2 bases at V and 5 bases at J, with 12 bases in the middle. As DNA, the CDR3 is TGCAGCGTTGAACGGTCCGAGCGGACTGAAGCTTTCTTT. Protein sequence: CSVERSERTEAFF.

V and J are TRBV11-3 and TRBJ2-1, with D tentatively TRBD1 (5 bases). V was cut by 5 bases and J by 2 bases, with 13 bases left in between. CDR1 is SGHNT and CDR2 is YENEEA in the germline V gene. The CDR3 length is 15 residues. The CDR3 DNA is TGTGCCAGCAGCCGACAGCCGACAACCTACAATGAGCAGTTCTTC. Residues: CASSRQPTTYNEQFF.

The chain couples TRBV14 to TRBJ2-3; 7 bases are shared with TRBD2. J gave up 2 bases and V 4 bases, and 6 bases lay outside the gene matches. Germline V CDR1 and CDR2: SGHDN, FVKESK. The CDR3 extends over 15 amino acids. This CDR3 is CASSPSGRSTDTQYF. DNA for the CDR3: TGTGCCAGCAGCCCTAGCGGACGTTCCACAGATACGCAGTATTTT.

This clone appeared once. The gene calls are TRBV5-1 and TRBJ2-5; 9 nucleotides agree with TRBD1. The CDR3 length is 14 residues. Per germline, CDR1 SGHRS and CDR2 YFSETQ. J was trimmed by 4 bases and V by 4 bases; bases with no gene match: 5. The CDR3 sequence: CASSPGQGGETQYF. The CDR3 coding sequence is TGCGCCAGCAGCCCGGGACAGGGAGGAGAGACCCAGTACTTC.

The rearrangement links TRBV12-2 to TRBJ2-5; TRBD2, as called in the table, went unchecked against the DNA. TRBV12-2 is termed a pseudogene. The CDR3 has 16 amino acids. The CDR3 region has the DNA TGTGCAAGTCGCCTCCGGCGGCGGTCCTACCAAGAGACCCAGTACTTC. Translating it yields CASRLRRRSYQETQYF.

This chain connects TRBV5-1 to TRBJ1-4; the D gene is possibly TRBD1 (5 bases). Germline-derived CDR1 and CDR2 are SGHRS and YFSETQ. The CDR3 runs to 15 residues. Between the trimmed V and J ends, which lost 0 bases and 7 bases, there was a span of 13 bases. CDR3 region: CASSLGGQGSEKLFF. The DNA for the CDR3 is TGCGCCAGCAGCTTGGGTGGTCAGGGTAGTGAAAAACTGTTTTTT.

This clone was counted only a few times. This chain joins TRBV20-1 and TRBJ1-2; D might be TRBD1 (5 bases). Germline-derived CDR1 and CDR2 are DFQATT and SNEGSKA (reference sequence). CDR3 size: 11 residues. V was shortened by 5 bases and J by 8 bases, with 12 bases between the two germline ends. This CDR3 is CSALPGWGYTF. The DNA for the CDR3 is TGCAGTGCTCTACCAGGGTGGGGCTACACCTTC.

This clone was counted between two and nine times. The chain couples TRBV2 to TRBJ2-7, with 10 nucleotides matching TRBD1. The CDR3 has 14 residues. V lost 6 bases to trimming and J lost 4 bases; unmatched junction nucleotides: 6. Germline V gene sequence: CDR1 SNHLY, CDR2 FYNNEI. The CDR3 region is CASSFDRGRYEQYF. In DNA form, the CDR3 reads TGTGCCAGCAGCTTCGACAGGGGGCGGTACGAGCAGTACTTC.

On this clone itself: One junction end does not reproduce the germline sequence, and a read error may be involved. The rearrangement links TRBV2 to TRBJ2-4, with TRBD1 identical over 9 bases. Germline assignment: CDR1 SNHLY and CDR2 FYNNEI. The CDR3 is 13 residues long. CDR3 residues: CASTEQGAGIQYF. The CDR3 coding sequence is TGTGCCAGCACTGAACAGGGGGCCGGCATTCAGTACTTC.

The chain is built from TRBV28 and TRBJ2-4; D gene uncertain. The germline V and J ends were trimmed by 2 bases and 1 base, with 3 bases remaining between them. Germline lookup yields CDR1 MDHEN and CDR2 SYDVKM. CDR3 length equals 13 residues. In DNA, the CDR3 is TGTGCCAGCAGTTTAGTCGCCAAAAACATTCAGTACTTC. As protein: CASSLVAKNIQYF.

This chain uses TRBV6-1 with TRBJ1-5; D not certain. V gave up 6 bases and J gave up 8 bases, with 14 bases separating them. The germline CDR1 and CDR2 sequences are MNHNS and SASEGT. CDR3 length: 13 residues. CDR3 sequence: CASSYRGKEPQHF. The DNA of the CDR3 is TGTGCCAGCAGCTATCGGGGTAAAGAGCCCCAGCATTTT.

The chain has TRBV28 and TRBJ2-1, with 9 positions matching TRBD2. Germline V gene lookup returns CDR1 MDHEN and CDR2 SYDVKM. The CDR3 is 16 amino acids. This CDR3 reads CGSSLAGGPSYNEQFF. The CDR3 DNA follows: TGTGGGAGCAGTCTCGCGGGAGGGCCTTCCTACAATGAGCAGTTCTTC. Complete variable domain (other parts from reference TRBV28 and TRBJ2-1): DVKVTQSSRYLVKRTGEKVFLECVQDMDHENMFWYRQDPGLGLRLIYFSYDVKMKEKGDIPEGYSVSREKKERFSLILESASTNQTSMYLCGSSLAGGPSYNEQFFGPGTRLTVL.